The rows below give T cell receptor beta chains drawn from one sample of a study of blood T cell repertoires in COVID-19. TCRdb's copy holds only in-frame clones and misses some; the assay was immunoSEQ multiplex PCR. The sample lists 40,000 or so clones, roughly 90% seen once, with around 3% in the top ten. Sequences were obtained from peripheral blood. The receptors shown here come from a man aged 45 to 65 with active COVID-19. The CDR3 runs from the conserved cysteine through the conserved F or W. The order of the fields is J gene, V gene, D gene, clone size, CDR3 DNA, CDR3 protein. D genes are given only for firm matches. The size entry is marked missing in some rows and otherwise reads once, few, many or a size class.

>TRBJ1-6|TRBV9|NA|NA
TGTGCCAGCAGCCCGACCGGGATAGTCCAAAATTCACCCCTCCACTTT
CASSPTGIVQNSPLHF
>TRBJ2-1|TRBV12-3/TRBV12-4|TRBD2|NA
TGTGCCAGCAGTTCAACGGGGAGGGGTGAGCAGTTCTTC
CASSSTGRGEQFF
>TRBJ1-1|TRBV6-5|TRBD1|NA
TGTGCCAGCAGCCGACAGGGGGCCCCTGAAGCTTTCTTT
CASSRQGAPEAFF
>TRBJ2-1|TRBV15|NA|once
TGTGCCACCAGCAGAGTCACAGGGCTCAGGAATGAGCAGTTCTTC
CATSRVTGLRNEQFF
>TRBJ2-3|TRBV4-3|NA|NA
TGCGCCAGCAGCCAAGTGACGGGGAGCACAGATACGCAGTATTTT
CASSQVTGSTDTQYF
>TRBJ1-2|TRBV11-2|NA|NA
TGTGCCAGCAGCTTAGATCGGGGGGGGAACTATGGCTACACCTTC
CASSLDRGGNYGYTF
>TRBJ2-3|TRBV9|NA|NA
TGTGCCAGCAGCGTAGCCCCCCGCGGGGGCACAGATACGCAGTATTTT
CASSVAPRGGTDTQYF
>TRBJ2-3|TRBV2|NA|NA
TGTGCCAGCAGTTTAGGGGCATCCACAGATACGCAGTATTTT
CASSLGASTDTQYF
>TRBJ2-3|TRBV6-1|NA|NA
TGTGCCAGCAGTGAAGTTACAGGTAGCACAGATACGCAGTATTTT
CASSEVTGSTDTQYF
>TRBJ1-6|TRBV30|TRBD1|NA
TGTGCCGTCACAGGGGCGTATAATTCACCCCTCCACTTT
CAVTGAYNSPLHF
>TRBJ1-5|TRBV19|NA|NA
TGTGCCAGTAATCTTGACTCATGGAGCAATCAGCCCCAGCATTTT
CASNLDSWSNQPQHF